The 7 T cell receptor beta chains below all came from one sample that was sequenced in a study of cytomegalovirus exposure and HLA in healthy donors. 60 Vbeta and 13 Jbeta primers were used in PCR. TCRdb's table, derived via immunoSEQ multiplex PCR, lists solely in-frame clones and lacks some. The sample lists roughly 120,000 clones; roughly 80% were seen once. The sample was PBMCs. All receptors derive from a woman aged 35 to 49 in good health and CMV-seropositive.

The gene calls are TRBV19 and TRBJ2-5, with D maybe TRBD1 (6 bases). The germline CDR1 and CDR2 sequences are LNHDA and SQIVND (reference sequence). V dropped 1 base and J dropped 5 bases, with 14 bases sitting between them. This CDR3 has 15 residues. This CDR3 reads CASSIGGRGMETQYF. As DNA, the CDR3 is TGTGCCAGTAGTATAGGAGGCAGGGGTATGGAGACCCAGTACTTC. The variable domain in full, completed from reference TRBV19 and TRBJ2-5, reads DGGITQSPKYLFRKEGQNVTLSCEQNLNHDAMYWYRQDPGQGLRLIYYSQIVNDFQKGDIAEGYSVSREKKESFPLTVTSAQKNPTAFYLCASSIGGRGMETQYFGPGTRLLVL.

The chain links TRBV15 to TRBJ1-2; D call uncertain. CDR1 and CDR2 (germline): LNHNV, YYDKDF (reference sequence). The CDR3 spans 14 residues. V was pared by 0 bases and J by 2 bases, with 7 bases between. CDR3 bases: TGTGCCACCAGCAGAGATCGGGGAAACTATGGCTACACCTTC. This codes for CATSRDRGNYGYTF.

This chain connects TRBV6-1 to TRBJ1-5, with D possibly being TRBD1 (5 bases). The CDR3 loop spans 13 amino acids. Germline CDR1 reads MNHNS; CDR2 reads SASEGT. V gave up 4 bases and J gave up 6 bases, with 10 bases separating them. Here the CDR3 DNA reads TGTGCCAGCAGTGCAGGGTCGGGTCAGCCCCAGCATTTT. This codes for CASSAGSGQPQHF.

The chain combines TRBV6-5 with TRBJ2-1; 8 bases are shared with TRBD2. Germline trimming cut 7 bases from V and 7 bases from J; bases unmatched to any gene: 12. Germline V CDR1 and CDR2: MNHEY, SVGAGI. This CDR3 spans 15 amino acids. CDR3 sequence: CASNTRGGMGNEQFF. In DNA form, the CDR3 reads TGTGCCAGCAATACCCGGGGGGGGATGGGGAATGAGCAGTTCTTC.

The chain recombines TRBV29-1 with TRBJ2-3; the match to TRBD1 covers 10 bases. Trimming at V came to 8 bases and at J to 5 bases, leaving 7 bases not matched to a gene. The V gene's germline CDR1 is SQVTM and CDR2 ANQGSEA. This CDR3 is built from 13 residues. The CDR3 sequence: CSLRTGGGDTQYF. Here the CDR3 DNA reads TGCAGCCTCCGGACAGGGGGTGGAGATACGCAGTATTTT.

The CDR3 sequence is CASSLLTSGVSKIQYF. DNA of the CDR3: TGTGCCAGCAGCCTCCTGACTAGCGGGGTTAGCAAGATTCAGTACTTC. The chain uses TRBV7-9 and TRBJ2-4; 11 bases fit TRBD2. The V and J ends lost 5 bases and 10 bases, in that order; junction bases with no gene match: 13. Per the germline V gene, CDR1 is SEHNR and CDR2 is FQNEAQ (reference sequence). This CDR3 is built from 16 residues.

This clone was seen more than once but under ten times. The chain carries TRBV10-3 and TRBJ2-7; 9 bases agree with TRBD1. CDR1 ENHRY and CDR2 SYGVKD come from the germline V gene. The V gene end was trimmed by 5 bases and the J gene end by 2 bases; junction bases not matched to a gene: 4. This CDR3 has 14 amino acids. The CDR3 DNA reads as TGTGCCATCAGTCCCGGGACAGGGCCCTACGAGCAGTACTTC. Amino acid sequence: CAISPGTGPYEQYF.